The 18 T cell receptor beta chains listed next were all sequenced from one sample in a study of cytomegalovirus exposure and HLA in healthy donors. The study ran its PCR with 60 Vbeta and 13 Jbeta primers. Sequencing was performed with immunoSEQ multiplex PCR; in TCRdb, only in-frame clones are kept and a portion is missing. This sample's table reports 65,000 to 85,000 clones. The sample taken for sequencing was PBMCs. These receptors all stem from a female donor in good health and CMV-seropositive.

The CDR3 DNA sequence: TGTGCCAGCAGCGCTACTAGCCCAGATACGCAGTATTTT. Encoded protein: CASSATSPDTQYF. The chain uses TRBV7-9 and TRBJ2-3; the D gene is possibly TRBD2 (6 bases). Germline V gene data show CDR1 as SEHNR and CDR2 as FQNEAQ (reference sequence). This CDR3 has 13 residues. Trimming removed 5 bases at V and 4 bases at J, with 10 bases between.

The rearrangement links TRBV4-1 to TRBJ2-3; 7 bases line up with TRBD2. V was pared by 0 bases and J by 6 bases, with 9 bases of the junction left unmatched. The CDR3 covers 16 residues. Germline V gives CDR1 MGHRA, CDR2 YSYEKL. CDR3 DNA sequence: TGCGCCAGCAGCCAAGAAGGAGCAGCGGGAATGGATACGCAGTATTTT. Translated, it gives CASSQEGAAGMDTQYF.

V and J are TRBV20-1 and TRBJ1-2; TRBD1 might be the D (5 bases). Germline V gene data show CDR1 as DFQATT and CDR2 as SNEGSKA (reference sequence). V was clipped by 5 bases and J by 5 bases, with 9 bases between them. The CDR3 has 11 residues. In DNA, the CDR3 is TGCAGTGCTCGACAGCCTTATGGCTACACCTTC. It yields the protein CSARQPYGYTF.

The V gene is TRBV10-3, the J gene TRBJ1-1; a possible D gene is TRBD1 (5 bases). The V end was cut by 6 bases, the J end by 1 base, with 9 bases between. Germline CDR1 ENHRY, CDR2 SYGVKD. The CDR3 length is 13 residues. CDR3 protein: CAISPTGNTEAFF. The DNA for the CDR3 is TGTGCCATCAGCCCCACAGGGAACACTGAAGCTTTCTTT.

The chain combines TRBV15 with TRBJ1-1; D not certain. CDR1 LNHNV and CDR2 YYDKDF come from the germline V gene (reference sequence). Trimming cost V 0 bases and J 3 bases, with 14 bases left between them. The CDR3 consists of 16 residues. CDR3: CATSRDPQASYTEAFF. The CDR3, as DNA: TGTGCCACCAGCAGAGACCCGCAAGCATCGTACACTGAAGCTTTCTTT.

The rearrangement uses TRBV6-1 and TRBJ2-4, with D tentatively TRBD2 (6 bases). CDR1 and CDR2 (germline): MNHNS, SASEGT. V was pared by 1 base and J by 0 bases, with 10 bases between. This CDR3 contains 16 residues. CDR3 amino acids: CASSEGLALAKNIQYF. The CDR3 DNA is TGTGCCAGCAGTGAAGGCCTAGCGCTAGCCAAAAACATTCAGTACTTC.

The chain has TRBV28 and TRBJ2-3, with 7 bases identical to TRBD1. The germline gives CDR1 MDHEN, CDR2 SYDVKM. The CDR3 totals 12 residues. Trimming cost V 7 bases and J 4 bases; bases outside gene matches: 2. The CDR3 nucleotides are TGTGCCAGCAAGGGGGCCCCAGATACGCAGTATTTT. Encoded protein: CASKGAPDTQYF.

The rearrangement links TRBV9 to TRBJ2-7; the match to TRBD1 covers 8 bases. With V trimmed by 4 bases and J by 0 bases, 9 bases remained unmatched. The germline V gene encodes CDR1 SGDLS and CDR2 YYNGEE. The CDR3 is 16 residues long. CDR3 bases: TGTGCCAGCAGCCACTCTCGGACAGGGAGCTCCTACGAGCAGTACTTC. Translating it yields CASSHSRTGSSYEQYF.

The gene calls are TRBV6-1 and TRBJ1-4; D is ambiguous. Germline CDR1 reads MNHNS; CDR2 reads SASEGT. The CDR3 sequence is 15 residues long. Trimming pared 3 bases from V and 8 bases from J, leaving 16 bases between. CDR3 sequence (DNA): TGTGCCAGCAGTGACAGGACGGAGGCCGGCGAAAAACTGTTTTTT. Protein: CASSDRTEAGEKLFF.

This chain joins TRBV5-4 and TRBJ2-1, with TRBD2 as a possible D gene (6 bases). Germline CDR1 reads SGHNT; CDR2 reads YYREEE (reference sequence). Trimming removed 4 bases from V and 4 bases from J, with 18 bases in between. The CDR3 totals 16 residues. CDR3 nucleotide sequence: TGTGCCAGCAGCCTCAGCGGAGGCGGGGCATACAATGAGCAGTTCTTC. As protein: CASSLSGGGAYNEQFF.

The chain combines TRBV6-5 with TRBJ1-1, with TRBD1 matching over 7 bases. The germline V gene encodes CDR1 MNHEY and CDR2 SVGAGI. V shed 2 bases and J 5 bases; nucleotides not matched to a gene: 8. The CDR3 contains 15 residues. The CDR3 DNA reads TGTGCCAGCAGTTACGATCTGGCAGGGGGAACTGAAGCTTTCTTT. Its translation is CASSYDLAGGTEAFF.

V usage is TRBV18 and J usage is TRBJ1-5; D uncertain. Trimming left V 6 bases short and J 3 bases short, with 9 bases between. Germline V CDR1 and CDR2: KGHSH, LQKENI. The CDR3 has 13 residues. In DNA, the CDR3 is TGTGCCAGCTCGGCGGACTTCAATCAGCCCCAGCATTTT. Its translation is CASSADFNQPQHF.

The CDR3 DNA reads TGTGCCAGCAACGAGGGGACTACGTCAGGGGAGACCCAGTACTTC. It specifies CASNEGTTSGETQYF. The chain uses TRBV2 and TRBJ2-5, with TRBD2 matching 7 bases. This CDR3 comprises 15 residues. V lost 7 bases and J lost 5; bases outside the gene matches: 13. Germline V gives CDR1 SNHLY, CDR2 FYNNEI. Full variable domain (missing parts from reference TRBV2 and TRBJ2-5): EPEVTQTPSHQVTQMGQEVILRCVPISNHLYFYWYRQILGQKVEFLVSFYNNEISEKSEIFDDQFSVERPDGSNFTLKIRSTKLEDSAMYFCASNEGTTSGETQYFGPGTRLLVL.

The chain couples TRBV30 to TRBJ2-5, with 7 nucleotides matching TRBD2. The J call is uncertain, as TRBJ2-7 better fits the DNA end. The CDR3 extends over 12 amino acids. The V gene's germline CDR1 is GTSNPN and CDR2 SVGIG (reference sequence). This chain's CDR3 is CAINAGAYEQYF. CDR3 DNA sequence: TGTGCCATCAACGCGGGGGCCTACGAGCAGTACTTC.

V gene TRBV27 combines with J gene TRBJ2-1; TRBD1 is a possible D gene (6 bases). CDR1 is MNHEY, CDR2 SMNVEV, per germline (reference sequence). The CDR3 is 13 residues long. Trimming left V 4 bases short and J 5 bases short, with 9 bases between. CDR3 sequence (DNA): TGTGCCAGCAGTTATACAGGGCACAATGAGCAGTTCTTC. Amino acid sequence: CASSYTGHNEQFF.

The chain combines TRBV18 with TRBJ1-1; 9 bases agree with TRBD1. Germline loops: CDR1 KGHSH, CDR2 LQKENI. Losses at the gene ends were 2 bases for V and 1 base for J; bases not matched to a gene: 5. The CDR3 is 16 amino acids. CDR3 sequence reads: CASSPVGQGANTEAFF. CDR3 nucleotides: TGTGCCAGCTCACCAGTGGGACAGGGAGCGAACACTGAAGCTTTCTTT.

The CDR3 sequence is CASSIGRDRGTYEQYF. CDR3 DNA: TGTGCCAGTAGTATTGGAAGGGACAGGGGGACCTACGAGCAGTACTTC. This rearrangement joins TRBV19 to TRBJ2-7; 11 bases agree with TRBD1. The germline gives CDR1 LNHDA, CDR2 SQIVND (reference sequence). This CDR3 spans 16 amino acids. The J segment lost 2 bases and the V segment lost 3 bases, leaving 6 bases of the junction unmatched. Supplemented by reference TRBV19 and TRBJ2-7, the full variable domain reads DGGITQSPKYLFRKEGQNVTLSCEQNLNHDAMYWYRQDPGQGLRLIYYSQIVNDFQKGDIAEGYSVSREKKESFPLTVTSAQKNPTAFYLCASSIGRDRGTYEQYFGPGTRLTVT.

The CDR3 coding sequence is TGTGCCAGCAGCCCTAAGACAGGGCTGAACACTGAAGCTTTCTTT. Translating it yields CASSPKTGLNTEAFF. The gene calls are TRBV11-2 and TRBJ1-1, with 7 bases matching TRBD1. Losses at the gene ends were 5 bases for V and 0 bases for J; bases not matched to a gene: 6. Germline-derived CDR1 and CDR2 are SGHAT and FQNNGV. This CDR3 has 15 amino acids.